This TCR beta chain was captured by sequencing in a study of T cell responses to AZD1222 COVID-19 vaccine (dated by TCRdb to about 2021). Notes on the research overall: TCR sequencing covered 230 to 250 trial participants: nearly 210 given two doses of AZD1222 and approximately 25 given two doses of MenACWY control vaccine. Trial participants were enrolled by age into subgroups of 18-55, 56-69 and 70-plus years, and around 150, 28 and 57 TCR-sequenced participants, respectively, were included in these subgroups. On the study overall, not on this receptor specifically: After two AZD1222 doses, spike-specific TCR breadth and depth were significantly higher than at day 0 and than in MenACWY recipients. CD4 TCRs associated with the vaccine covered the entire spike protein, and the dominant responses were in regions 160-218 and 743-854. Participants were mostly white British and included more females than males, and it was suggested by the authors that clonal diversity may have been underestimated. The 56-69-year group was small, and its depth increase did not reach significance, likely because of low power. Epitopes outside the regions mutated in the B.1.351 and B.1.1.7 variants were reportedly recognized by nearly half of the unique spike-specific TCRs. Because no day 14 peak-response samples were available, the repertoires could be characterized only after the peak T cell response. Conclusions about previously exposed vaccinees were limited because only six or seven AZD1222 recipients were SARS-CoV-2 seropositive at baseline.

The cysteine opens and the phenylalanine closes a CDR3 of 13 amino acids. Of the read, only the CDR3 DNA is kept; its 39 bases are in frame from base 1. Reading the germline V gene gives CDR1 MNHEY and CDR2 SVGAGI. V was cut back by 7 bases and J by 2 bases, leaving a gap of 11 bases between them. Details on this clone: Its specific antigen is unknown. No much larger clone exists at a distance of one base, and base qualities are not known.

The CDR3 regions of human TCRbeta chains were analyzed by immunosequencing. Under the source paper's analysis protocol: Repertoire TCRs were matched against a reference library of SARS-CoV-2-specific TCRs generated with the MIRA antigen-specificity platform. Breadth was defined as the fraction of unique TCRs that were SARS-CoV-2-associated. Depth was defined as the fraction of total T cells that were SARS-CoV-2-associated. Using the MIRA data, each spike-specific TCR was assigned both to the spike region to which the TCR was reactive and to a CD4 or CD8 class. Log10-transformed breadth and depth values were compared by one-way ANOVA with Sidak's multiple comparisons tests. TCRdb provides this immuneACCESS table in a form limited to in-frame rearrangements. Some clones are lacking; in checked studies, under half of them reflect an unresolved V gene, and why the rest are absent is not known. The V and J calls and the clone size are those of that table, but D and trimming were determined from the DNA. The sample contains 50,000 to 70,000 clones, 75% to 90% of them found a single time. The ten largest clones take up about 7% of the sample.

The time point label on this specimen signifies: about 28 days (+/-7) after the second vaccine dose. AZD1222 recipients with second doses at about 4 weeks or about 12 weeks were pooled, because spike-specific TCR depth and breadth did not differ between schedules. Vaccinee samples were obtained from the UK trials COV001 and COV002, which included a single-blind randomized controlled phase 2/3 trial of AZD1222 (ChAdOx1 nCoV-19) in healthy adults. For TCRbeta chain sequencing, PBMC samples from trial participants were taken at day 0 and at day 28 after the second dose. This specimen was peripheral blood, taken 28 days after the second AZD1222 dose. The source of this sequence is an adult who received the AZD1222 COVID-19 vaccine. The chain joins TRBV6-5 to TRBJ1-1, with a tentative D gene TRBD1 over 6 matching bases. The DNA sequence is TGTGCCAGCAACAGGGACCGCAACACTGAAGCTTTCTTT. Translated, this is CASNRDRNTEAFF.